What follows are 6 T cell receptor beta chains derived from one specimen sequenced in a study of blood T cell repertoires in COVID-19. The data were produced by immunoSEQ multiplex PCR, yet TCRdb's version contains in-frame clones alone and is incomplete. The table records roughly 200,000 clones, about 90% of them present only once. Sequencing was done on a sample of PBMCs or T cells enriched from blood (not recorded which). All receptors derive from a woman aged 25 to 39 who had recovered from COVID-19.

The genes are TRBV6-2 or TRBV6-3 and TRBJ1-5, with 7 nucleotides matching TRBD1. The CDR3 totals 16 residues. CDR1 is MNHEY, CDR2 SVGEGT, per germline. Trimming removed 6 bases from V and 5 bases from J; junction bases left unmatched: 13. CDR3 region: CASSLTEGDSYQPQHF. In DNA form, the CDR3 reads TGTGCCAGCAGCCTTACGGAAGGGGACAGCTATCAGCCCCAGCATTTT.

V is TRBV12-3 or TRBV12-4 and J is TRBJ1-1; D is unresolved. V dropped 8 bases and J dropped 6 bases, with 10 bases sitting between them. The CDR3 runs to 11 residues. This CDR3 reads CASLHRSEAFF. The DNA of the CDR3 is TGTGCCAGCCTACACAGATCTGAAGCTTTCTTT.

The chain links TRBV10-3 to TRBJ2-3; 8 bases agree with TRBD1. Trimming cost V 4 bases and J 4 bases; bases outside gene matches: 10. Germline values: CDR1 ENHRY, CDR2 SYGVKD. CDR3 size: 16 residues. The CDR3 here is CAISAMDRVGADTQYF. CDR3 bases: TGTGCCATCAGTGCCATGGACAGGGTGGGGGCAGATACGCAGTATTTT.

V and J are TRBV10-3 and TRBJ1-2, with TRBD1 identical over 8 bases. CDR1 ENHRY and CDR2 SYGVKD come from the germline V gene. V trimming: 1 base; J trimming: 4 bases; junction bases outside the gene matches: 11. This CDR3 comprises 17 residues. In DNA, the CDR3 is TGTGCCATCAGTGAGTTCCCCCGGGACAGGAGTACCTATGGCTACACCTTC. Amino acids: CAISEFPRDRSTYGYTF.

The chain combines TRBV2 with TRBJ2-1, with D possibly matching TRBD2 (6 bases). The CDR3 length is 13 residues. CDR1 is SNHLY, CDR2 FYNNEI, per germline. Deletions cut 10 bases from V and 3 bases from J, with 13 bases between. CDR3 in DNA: TGTGCCACCGTAGCGGATCTCTACAATGAGCAGTTCTTC. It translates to CATVADLYNEQFF.

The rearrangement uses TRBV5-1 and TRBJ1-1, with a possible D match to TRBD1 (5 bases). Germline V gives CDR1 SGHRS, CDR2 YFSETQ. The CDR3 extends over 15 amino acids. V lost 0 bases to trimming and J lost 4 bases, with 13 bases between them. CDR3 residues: CASSLAGGLGTEAFF. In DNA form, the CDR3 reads TGCGCCAGCAGCTTGGCGGGGGGTCTAGGCACTGAAGCTTTCTTT.